The 22 T cell receptor beta chains below were found in one sample sequenced in a study of CD8+ T cells in alopecia areata (dated by TCRdb to the late 2010s). The library was generated by the immunoSEQ multiplex PCR assay. For TCR sequencing, RNA was extracted from every sample and reverse transcribed into cDNA to serve as template. TCRdb stores this immuneACCESS table with in-frame sequences only. Part of the clones is absent; in the studies checked, under half of the shortfall reflects unresolved V genes, and no reason is known for the rest. The sample table holds roughly 210,000 clones, of which roughly 44% were seen once. The ten most abundant clones make up 2% to 3% of the sample. Taken with the paper, the label for treatment or condition translates to: oral pan-JAK inhibitor, 5-10 mg twice daily. Source: CD4+ T cells sorted from blood, taken at roughly week 36, from a patient treated with tofacitinib. These receptor sequences come from a human donor with alopecia areata.

The CDR3 DNA reads TGTGCCAGCACCGCAATTCGGGACAGGGTTTATGGCTACACCTTC. It translates to CASTAIRDRVYGYTF. V is TRBV2 and J is TRBJ1-2, with 9 bases lining up with TRBD1. Germline V gene sequence: CDR1 SNHLY, CDR2 FYNNEI. V lost 7 bases and J lost 5; bases outside the gene matches: 11. The CDR3 spans 15 residues.

Details on this clone: A read error may be the cause here, since a much bigger clone is one base away. The chain employs TRBV5-6 and TRBJ2-3; a possible D gene is TRBD2 (5 bases). The CDR3 runs to 15 residues. With 0 bases removed from V and 2 bases from J, the gap between germline ends came to 10 bases. Germline lookup yields CDR1 SGHDT and CDR2 YYEEEE. In DNA, the CDR3 is TGTGCCAGCAGCTTGGGGCTAGCTGCCACAGATACGCAGTATTTT. It translates to CASSLGLAATDTQYF.

The genes are TRBV15 and TRBJ1-2; no clear D gene. V dropped 0 bases and J dropped 6 bases, with 11 bases sitting between them. This CDR3 contains 14 residues. Germline V gene data show CDR1 as LNHNV and CDR2 as YYDKDF (reference sequence). The CDR3 DNA reads as TGTGCCACCAGCAGAGATAGGGCCGATAATGGCTACACCTTC. It yields the protein CATSRDRADNGYTF.

The V call is TRBV19, the J call TRBJ2-1; D not certain. Germline CDR1 LNHDA, CDR2 SQIVND (reference sequence). Trimming stripped 3 bases from V and 9 bases from J, with 18 bases between. CDR3 size: 15 residues. The CDR3 loop reads CASSMSRFGPGEQFF. The CDR3 DNA sequence: TGTGCCAGTAGTATGAGTAGGTTTGGGCCCGGTGAGCAGTTCTTC.

The chain combines TRBV5-1 with TRBJ2-1; perhaps TRBD1 as D (6 bases). CDR3 length equals 16 residues. V lost 4 bases, J lost 0 bases, and 14 bases lay in between. Germline V gene lookup returns CDR1 SGHRS and CDR2 YFSETQ. The CDR3 spells CASSPIQGASYNEQFF. The CDR3 DNA is TGCGCCAGCAGCCCCATACAGGGAGCCTCCTACAATGAGCAGTTCTTC.

This clone has more than one count but fewer than ten. The rearrangement uses TRBV30 and TRBJ2-7; no firm D call. The CDR3 loop spans 10 amino acids. Trimming cost V 1 base and J 9 bases, with 7 bases left between them. CDR1 is GTSNPN, CDR2 SVGIG, per germline (reference sequence). The CDR3 region is CAWSGLRQYF. The CDR3 coding sequence is TGTGCCTGGAGTGGGCTTAGGCAGTACTTC.

The chain combines TRBV14 with TRBJ1-1; no reliable D call. Germline V gives CDR1 SGHDN, CDR2 FVKESK. Trimming pared 2 bases from V and 3 bases from J, leaving 7 bases between. CDR3 length: 13 amino acids. CDR3 sequence (DNA): TGTGCCAGCAGCCAATTTCTCGACACTGAAGCTTTCTTT. Translating gives CASSQFLDTEAFF.

This clone was detected a few times. V usage is TRBV2 and J usage is TRBJ1-5; D might be TRBD1 (6 bases). The germline V gene has CDR1 SNHLY and CDR2 FYNNEI. The V end lost 0 bases, the J end lost 9 bases, and 12 bases lay between the germline ends. This CDR3 is 14 amino acids long. The CDR3 sequence is CASSEAQGLGPQHF. The CDR3 bases are TGTGCCAGCAGTGAAGCACAGGGCCTAGGGCCCCAGCATTTT. Full variable domain (outside the CDR3, taken from reference TRBV2 and TRBJ1-5): EPEVTQTPSHQVTQMGQEVILRCVPISNHLYFYWYRQILGQKVEFLVSFYNNEISEKSEIFDDQFSVERPDGSNFTLKIRSTKLEDSAMYFCASSEAQGLGPQHFGDGTRLSIL.

V gene TRBV5-4 combines with J gene TRBJ2-1; tentative D call: TRBD1 (6 bases). V lost 0 bases to trimming and J lost 8 bases, with 15 bases between them. The CDR3 is 15 amino acids. Germline CDR1 SGHNT, CDR2 YYREEE (reference sequence). The CDR3 nucleotides read TGTGCCAGCAGCTTGGAGGGCACCCCAGGGGATGAGCAGTTCTTC. Residues: CASSLEGTPGDEQFF.

The chain carries TRBV14 and TRBJ2-1; 8 positions agree with TRBD2. The CDR3 extends over 14 amino acids. CDR1 and CDR2 from the germline V gene are SGHDN and FVKESK. Trimming took 7 bases from V and 6 from J; bases not matched to a gene: 8. CDR3 coding DNA: TGTGCCAGCACTCTGTTTAGCGGGGCCAATGAGCAGTTCTTC. Protein sequence: CASTLFSGANEQFF.

V gene TRBV11-2 combines with J gene TRBJ2-5; TRBD2 matches 12 bases. The V and J ends lost 5 bases and 5 bases, in that order; junction bases with no gene match: 3. The CDR3 totals 14 residues. Looked up from germline, CDR1 is SGHAT and CDR2 is FQNNGV. Here the CDR3 DNA reads TGTGCCAGCAGCCTAGCGGGAGGGCTTGAGACCCAGTACTTC. As protein: CASSLAGGLETQYF. The variable domain in full, completed from reference TRBV11-2 and TRBJ2-5, reads EAGVAQSPRYKIIEKRQSVAFWCNPISGHATLYWYQQILGQGPKLLIQFQNNGVVDDSQLPKDRFSAERLKGVDSTLKIQPAKLEDSAVYLCASSLAGGLETQYFGPGTRLLVL.

This clone was seen at least ten times. J is TRBJ2-1 and V is TRBV18; no reliable D call. CDR3 length: 14 amino acids. V lost 3 bases and J lost 2, with 8 bases in between. Germline V gene lookup returns CDR1 KGHSH and CDR2 LQKENI. The CDR3 sequence is CASSPGGTYNEQFF. The CDR3 DNA follows: TGTGCCAGCTCACCGGGCGGAACCTACAATGAGCAGTTCTTC.

The J gene is TRBJ2-1, the V gene TRBV19; 12 nucleotides match TRBD2. Germline V gives CDR1 LNHDA, CDR2 SQIVND (reference sequence). Unmatched junction bases numbered 5, after V lost 4 bases and J lost 7 bases. The CDR3 is 15 amino acids. The CDR3 nucleotides read TGTGCCAGTAGTAAAACTAGCGGGAGGTTAAATGAGCAGTTCTTC. Amino acid sequence: CASSKTSGRLNEQFF. The full variable domain, its missing parts supplied by reference TRBV19 and TRBJ2-1, is DGGITQSPKYLFRKEGQNVTLSCEQNLNHDAMYWYRQDPGQGLRLIYYSQIVNDFQKGDIAEGYSVSREKKESFPLTVTSAQKNPTAFYLCASSKTSGRLNEQFFGPGTRLTVL.

This clone has just a few counts. The chain couples TRBV29-1 to TRBJ1-5; the D gene is possibly TRBD1 (5 bases). V lost 4 bases and J 7 bases, leaving 11 bases between the germline ends. CDR1 SQVTM and CDR2 ANQGSEA come from the germline V gene. This CDR3 has 12 residues. This CDR3 is CSVVDGTQPQHF. CDR3 DNA sequence: TGCAGCGTTGTGGACGGGACGCAGCCCCAGCATTTT. Looking up the rest from reference TRBV29-1 and TRBJ1-5 gives the full variable domain: SAVISQKPSRDICQRGTSLTIQCQVDSQVTMMFWYRQQPGQSLTLIATANQGSEATYESGFVIDKFPISRPNLTFSTLTVSNMSPEDSSIYLCSVVDGTQPQHFGDGTRLSIL.

The chain couples TRBV25-1 to TRBJ1-2, with a possible D match to TRBD1 (5 bases). There are 14 residues in the CDR3. The V and J ends lost 2 bases and 4 bases respectively, with 11 bases between them. CDR1 is MGHDK and CDR2 is SYGVNS in the germline V gene. The CDR3: CASSEGTWRYGYTF. In nucleotides, the CDR3 is TGTGCCAGCAGTGAAGGGACCTGGCGCTATGGCTACACCTTC.

This clone showed up just a few times. The V gene is TRBV14, the J gene TRBJ2-5; no firm D call. The V end was cut by 0 bases, the J end by 5 bases, with 10 bases between. Looked up from germline, CDR1 is SGHDN and CDR2 is FVKESK. The CDR3 runs 14 residues. CDR3 DNA sequence: TGTGCCAGCAGCCAAGAGCGTGGTAGGGAGACCCAGTACTTC. Encoded protein: CASSQERGRETQYF.

This clone was seen more than once but under ten times. The genes are TRBV23-1 and TRBJ2-1; D is tentatively TRBD1 or TRBD2 (5 bases each). TRBV23-1 is an ORF for which the function is uncertain. The germline V and J ends were trimmed by 6 bases and 5 bases, with 20 bases remaining between them. The CDR3 runs 16 residues. The CDR3 DNA reads as TGCGCCAGCAGCCAGGACTTTTGGGGCGCCGACAATGAGCAGTTCTTC. Translation gives CASSQDFWGADNEQFF.

The gene calls are TRBV4-2 and TRBJ2-1, with 12 nucleotides matching TRBD2. The V and J ends lost 4 bases and 7 bases, in that order; junction bases with no gene match: 5. Germline V gives CDR1 LGHNA, CDR2 YNFKEQ. This CDR3 comprises 15 residues. This CDR3 reads CASSPTSGSVNEQFF. CDR3 DNA sequence: TGTGCCAGCAGCCCGACTAGCGGGAGTGTGAATGAGCAGTTCTTC.

The V gene is TRBV7-2, the J gene TRBJ1-2, with D perhaps matching TRBD1 (5 bases). Per the germline V gene, CDR1 is SGHTA and CDR2 is FQGNSA. Trimming cost V 1 base and J 5 bases, with 8 bases left between them. The CDR3 spans 13 residues. In DNA form, the CDR3 reads TGTGCCAGCAGCTTAGTCAGGGAGTATGGCTACACCTTC. Translation: CASSLVREYGYTF.

This clone was seen only a few times. V and J are TRBV10-3 and TRBJ2-2, with TRBD2 matching 15 bases. The CDR3 length is 18 residues. The germline gives CDR1 ENHRY, CDR2 SYGVKD. V shed 6 bases, J shed 4 bases, and the junction held 9 bases outside the gene matches. The DNA for the CDR3 is TGTGCCATCAGCAACGGACTAGCGGGAGGGCCGAGCACCGGGGAGCTGTTTTTT. Translating it yields CAISNGLAGGPSTGELFF.

This clone was found a few times. V and J are TRBV19 and TRBJ2-5, with 10 bases matching TRBD2. Germline CDR1 reads LNHDA; CDR2 reads SQIVND (reference sequence). This CDR3 is 18 amino acids long. J gave up 1 base and V 3 bases, and 11 bases lay outside the gene matches. The CDR3 loop reads CASSIVPNGLAVQETQYF. In nucleotides, the CDR3 is TGTGCCAGTAGTATTGTCCCTAACGGACTAGCGGTCCAAGAGACCCAGTACTTC. Full variable domain (outside the CDR3, taken from reference TRBV19 and TRBJ2-5): DGGITQSPKYLFRKEGQNVTLSCEQNLNHDAMYWYRQDPGQGLRLIYYSQIVNDFQKGDIAEGYSVSREKKESFPLTVTSAQKNPTAFYLCASSIVPNGLAVQETQYFGPGTRLLVL.

This chain joins TRBV18 and TRBJ2-5; D gene unclear. This CDR3 is 13 amino acids long. With 2 bases removed from V and 3 bases from J, the gap between germline ends came to 7 bases. Germline CDR1 KGHSH, CDR2 LQKENI. The CDR3 coding sequence is TGTGCCAGCTCACCAGGGCTTAAAGAGACCCAGTACTTC. Its translation is CASSPGLKETQYF.